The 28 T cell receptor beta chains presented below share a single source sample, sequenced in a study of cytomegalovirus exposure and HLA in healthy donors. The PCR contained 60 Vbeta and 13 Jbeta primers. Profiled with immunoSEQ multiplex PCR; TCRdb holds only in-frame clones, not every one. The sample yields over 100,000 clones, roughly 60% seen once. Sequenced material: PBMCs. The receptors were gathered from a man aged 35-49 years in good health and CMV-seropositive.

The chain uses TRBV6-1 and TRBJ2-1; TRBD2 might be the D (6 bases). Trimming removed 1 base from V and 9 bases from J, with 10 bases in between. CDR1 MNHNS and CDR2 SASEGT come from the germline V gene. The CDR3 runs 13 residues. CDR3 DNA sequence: TGTGCCAGCAGTGAAGGCCCGCGGGGTGAGCAGTTCTTC. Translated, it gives CASSEGPRGEQFF.

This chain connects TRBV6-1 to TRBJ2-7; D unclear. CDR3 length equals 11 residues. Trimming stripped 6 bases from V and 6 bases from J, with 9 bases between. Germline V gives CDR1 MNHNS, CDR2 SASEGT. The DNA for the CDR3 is TGTGCCAGCAGCTCGTTCCGCGAGCAGTACTTC. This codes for CASSSFREQYF.

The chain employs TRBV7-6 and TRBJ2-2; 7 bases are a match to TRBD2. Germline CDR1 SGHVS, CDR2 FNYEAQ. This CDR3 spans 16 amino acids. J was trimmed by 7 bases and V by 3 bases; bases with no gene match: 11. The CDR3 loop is CASSFPGGSFLGELFF. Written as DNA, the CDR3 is TGTGCCAGCAGCTTCCCCGGCGGGAGTTTTCTCGGGGAGCTGTTTTTT.

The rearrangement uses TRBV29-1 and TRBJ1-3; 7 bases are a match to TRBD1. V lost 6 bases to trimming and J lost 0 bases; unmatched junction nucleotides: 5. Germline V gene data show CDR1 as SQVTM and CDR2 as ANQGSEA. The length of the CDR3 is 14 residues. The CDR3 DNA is TGCAGCGTGGACGGGACAGCCTCTGGAAACACCATATATTTT. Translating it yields CSVDGTASGNTIYF. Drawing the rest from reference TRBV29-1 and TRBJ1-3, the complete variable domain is SAVISQKPSRDICQRGTSLTIQCQVDSQVTMMFWYRQQPGQSLTLIATANQGSEATYESGFVIDKFPISRPNLTFSTLTVSNMSPEDSSIYLCSVDGTASGNTIYFGEGSWLTVV.

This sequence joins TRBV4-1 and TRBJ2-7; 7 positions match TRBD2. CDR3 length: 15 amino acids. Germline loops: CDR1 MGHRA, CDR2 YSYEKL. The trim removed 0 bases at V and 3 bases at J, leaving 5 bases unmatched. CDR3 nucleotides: TGCGCCAGCAGCCAAGACGTCGGCGGGGGCTACGAGCAGTACTTC. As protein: CASSQDVGGGYEQYF.

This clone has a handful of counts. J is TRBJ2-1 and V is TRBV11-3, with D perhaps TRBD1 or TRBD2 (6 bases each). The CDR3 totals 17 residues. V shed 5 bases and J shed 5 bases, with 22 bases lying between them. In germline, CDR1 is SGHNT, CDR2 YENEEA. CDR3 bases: TGTGCCAGCAGCCTAGGGGGAGTGGCGGGAAAAAACAATGAGCAGTTCTTC. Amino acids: CASSLGGVAGKNNEQFF.

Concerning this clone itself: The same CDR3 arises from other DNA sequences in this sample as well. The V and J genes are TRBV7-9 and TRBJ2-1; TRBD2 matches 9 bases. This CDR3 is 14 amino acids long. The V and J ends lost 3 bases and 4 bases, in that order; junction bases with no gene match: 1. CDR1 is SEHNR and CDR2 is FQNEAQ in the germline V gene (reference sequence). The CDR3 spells CASSLAGGYNEQFF. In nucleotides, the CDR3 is TGTGCCAGCAGCTTGGCGGGGGGGTACAATGAGCAGTTCTTC.

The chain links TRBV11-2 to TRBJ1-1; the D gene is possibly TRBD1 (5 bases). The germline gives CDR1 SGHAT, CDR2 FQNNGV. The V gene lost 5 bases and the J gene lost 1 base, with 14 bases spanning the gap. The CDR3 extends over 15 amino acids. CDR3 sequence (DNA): TGTGCCAGCAGCGCAGACGGGGGAGGGAACACTGAAGCTTTCTTT. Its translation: CASSADGGGNTEAFF.

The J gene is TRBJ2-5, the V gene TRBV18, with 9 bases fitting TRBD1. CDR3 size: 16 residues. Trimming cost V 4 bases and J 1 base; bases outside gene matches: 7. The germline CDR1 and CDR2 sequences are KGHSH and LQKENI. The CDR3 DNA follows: TGTGCCAGCTCACAAACGGGACAGGGAATCCAAGAGACCCAGTACTTC. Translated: CASSQTGQGIQETQYF.

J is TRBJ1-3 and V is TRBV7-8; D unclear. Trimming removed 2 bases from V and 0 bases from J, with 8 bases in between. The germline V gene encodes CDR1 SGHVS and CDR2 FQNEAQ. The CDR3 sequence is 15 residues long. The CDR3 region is CASSLSWHSGNTIYF. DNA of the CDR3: TGTGCCAGCAGCTTATCCTGGCACTCTGGAAACACCATATATTTT.

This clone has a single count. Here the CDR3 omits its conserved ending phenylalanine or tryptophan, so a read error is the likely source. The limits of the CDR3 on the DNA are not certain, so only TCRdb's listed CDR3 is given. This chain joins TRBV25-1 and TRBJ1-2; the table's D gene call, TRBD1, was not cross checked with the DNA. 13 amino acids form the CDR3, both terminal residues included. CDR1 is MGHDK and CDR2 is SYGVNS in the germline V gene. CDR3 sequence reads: CASSESIAGGILL.

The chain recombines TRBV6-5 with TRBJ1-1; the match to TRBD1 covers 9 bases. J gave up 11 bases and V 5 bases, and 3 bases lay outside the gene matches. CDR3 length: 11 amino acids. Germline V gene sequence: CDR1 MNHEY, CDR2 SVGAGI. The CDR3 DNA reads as TGTGCCAGCAGTACGGGACAGGGCGCTTTCTTT. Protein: CASSTGQGAFF.

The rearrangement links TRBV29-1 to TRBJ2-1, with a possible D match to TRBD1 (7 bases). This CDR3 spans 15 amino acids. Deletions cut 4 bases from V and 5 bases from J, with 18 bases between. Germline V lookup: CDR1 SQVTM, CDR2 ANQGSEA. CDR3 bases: TGCAGCGTTGTTCATCCAGGGGGGAATCACAATGAGCAGTTCTTC. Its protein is CSVVHPGGNHNEQFF.

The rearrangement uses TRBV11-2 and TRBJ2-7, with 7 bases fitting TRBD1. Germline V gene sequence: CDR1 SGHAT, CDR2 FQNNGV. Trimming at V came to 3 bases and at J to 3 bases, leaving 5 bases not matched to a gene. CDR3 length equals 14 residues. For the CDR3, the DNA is TGTGCCAGCAGCTTGGTGGACAGGAACTACGAGCAGTACTTC. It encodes CASSLVDRNYEQYF.

The CDR3 bases are TGTGCCAGCAGCTCCGCCGGGACAGGGGCCACGCTTGGGTGGTTCTTC. Translation: CASSSAGTGATLGWFF. V and J are TRBV7-2 and TRBJ2-1; the match to TRBD1 covers 10 bases. J lost 15 bases, V lost 4 bases, and 18 bases had no gene match. This CDR3 comprises 16 residues. Germline-derived CDR1 and CDR2 are SGHTA and FQGNSA.

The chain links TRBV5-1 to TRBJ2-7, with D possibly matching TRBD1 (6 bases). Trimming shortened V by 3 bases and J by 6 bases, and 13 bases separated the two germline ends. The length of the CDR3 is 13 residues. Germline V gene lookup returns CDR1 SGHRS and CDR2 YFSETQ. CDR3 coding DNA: TGCGCCAGCAGCTCTCGACAGGCCCGCGAGCAGTACTTC. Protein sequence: CASSSRQAREQYF. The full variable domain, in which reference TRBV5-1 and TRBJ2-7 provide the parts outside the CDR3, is KAGVTQTPRYLIKTRGQQVTLSCSPISGHRSVSWYQQTPGQGLQFLFEYFSETQRNKGNFPGRFSGRQFSNSRSEMNVSTLELGDSALYLCASSSRQAREQYFGPGTRLTVT.

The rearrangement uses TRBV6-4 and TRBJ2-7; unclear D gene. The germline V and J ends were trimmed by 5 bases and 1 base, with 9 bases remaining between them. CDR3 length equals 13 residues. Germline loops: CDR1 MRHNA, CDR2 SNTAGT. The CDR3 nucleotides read TGTGCCAGCAGTACACGTGTTTCCTACGAGCAGTACTTC. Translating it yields CASSTRVSYEQYF.

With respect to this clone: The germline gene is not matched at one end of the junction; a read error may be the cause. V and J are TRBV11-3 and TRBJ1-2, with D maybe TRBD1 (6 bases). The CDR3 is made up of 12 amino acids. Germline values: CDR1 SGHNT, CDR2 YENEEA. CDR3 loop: CASSFQGYRLSF. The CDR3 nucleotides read TGTGCCAGCAGCTTCCAGGGGTACCGGCTTTCCTTC.

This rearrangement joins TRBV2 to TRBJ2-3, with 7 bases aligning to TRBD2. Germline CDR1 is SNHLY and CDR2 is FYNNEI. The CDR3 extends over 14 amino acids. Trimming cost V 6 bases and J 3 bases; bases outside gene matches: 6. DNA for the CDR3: TGTGCCAGCAGAGCCCTGGGGGGGACAGATACGCAGTATTTT. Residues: CASRALGGTDTQYF.

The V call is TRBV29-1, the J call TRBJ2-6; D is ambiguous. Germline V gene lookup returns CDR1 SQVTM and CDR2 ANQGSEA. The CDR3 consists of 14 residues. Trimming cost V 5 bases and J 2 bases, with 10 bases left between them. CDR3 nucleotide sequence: TGCAGCGTTATAACGCGGCCTGGGGCCAACGTCCTGACTTTC. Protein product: CSVITRPGANVLTF.

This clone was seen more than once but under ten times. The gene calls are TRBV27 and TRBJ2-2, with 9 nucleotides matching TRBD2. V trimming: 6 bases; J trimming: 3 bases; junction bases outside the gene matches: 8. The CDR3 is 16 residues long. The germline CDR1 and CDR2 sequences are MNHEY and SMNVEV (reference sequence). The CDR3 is CASSSSGGGDTGELFF. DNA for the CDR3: TGTGCCAGCAGCAGTAGCGGGGGAGGGGACACCGGGGAGCTGTTTTTT.

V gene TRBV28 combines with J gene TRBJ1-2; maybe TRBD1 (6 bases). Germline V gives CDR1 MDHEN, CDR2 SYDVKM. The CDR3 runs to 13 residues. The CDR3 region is CGATGYLNYGYTF. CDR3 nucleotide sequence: TGTGGGGCTACAGGGTACCTTAACTATGGCTACACCTTC.

The CDR3: CATRGVGGTYEQYF. The CDR3 nucleotides are TGTGCCACCCGAGGGGTCGGGGGGACCTACGAGCAGTACTTC. V and J are TRBV19 and TRBJ2-7; 7 positions match TRBD2. After removal of 10 bases from V and 2 bases from J, the junction contained 11 bases not matched to a gene. The CDR3 covers 14 residues. Germline V CDR1 and CDR2: LNHDA, SQIVND (reference sequence).

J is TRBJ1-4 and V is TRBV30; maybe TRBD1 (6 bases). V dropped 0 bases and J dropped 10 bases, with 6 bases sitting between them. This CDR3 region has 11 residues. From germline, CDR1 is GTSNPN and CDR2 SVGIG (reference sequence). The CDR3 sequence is CAWSVGGKLFF. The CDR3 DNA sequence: TGTGCCTGGAGTGTAGGGGGAAAACTGTTTTTT.

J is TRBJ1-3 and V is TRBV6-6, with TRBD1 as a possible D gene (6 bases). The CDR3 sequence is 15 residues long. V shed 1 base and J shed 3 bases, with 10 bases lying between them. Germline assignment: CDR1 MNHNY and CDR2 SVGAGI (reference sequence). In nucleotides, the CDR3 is TGTGCCAGCAGTTACTGGGCAGGGGTTGGAAACACCATATATTTT. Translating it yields CASSYWAGVGNTIYF.

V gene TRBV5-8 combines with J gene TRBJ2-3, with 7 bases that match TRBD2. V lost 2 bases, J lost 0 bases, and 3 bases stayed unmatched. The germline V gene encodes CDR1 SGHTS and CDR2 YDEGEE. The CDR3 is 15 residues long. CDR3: CASSLRGGSTDTQYF. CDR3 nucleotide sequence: TGTGCCAGCAGCTTAAGGGGAGGGAGCACAGATACGCAGTATTTT.

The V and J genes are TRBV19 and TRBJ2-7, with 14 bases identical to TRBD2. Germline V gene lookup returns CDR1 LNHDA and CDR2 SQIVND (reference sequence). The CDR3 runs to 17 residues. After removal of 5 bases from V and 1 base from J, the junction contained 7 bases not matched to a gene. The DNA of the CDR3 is TGTGCCAGTAGTCGGAGACTAGCGGGGGGGGGATCCTACGAGCAGTACTTC. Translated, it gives CASSRRLAGGGSYEQYF. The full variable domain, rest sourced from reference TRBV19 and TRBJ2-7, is DGGITQSPKYLFRKEGQNVTLSCEQNLNHDAMYWYRQDPGQGLRLIYYSQIVNDFQKGDIAEGYSVSREKKESFPLTVTSAQKNPTAFYLCASSRRLAGGGSYEQYFGPGTRLTVT.

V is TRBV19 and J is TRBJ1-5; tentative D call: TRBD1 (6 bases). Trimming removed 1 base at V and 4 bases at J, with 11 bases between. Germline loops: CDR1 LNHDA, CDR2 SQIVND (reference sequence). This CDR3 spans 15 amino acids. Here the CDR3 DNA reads TGTGCCAGTAGTATAGCGGCGGACAGTAATCAGCCCCAGCATTTT. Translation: CASSIAADSNQPQHF.